The clone carrying this TCR beta chain was observed many times. This sample was included in a study of T cells after yellow fever vaccination. Turning to the study itself: Cell sorting separated EM, EMRA, CM and Tscm memory subsets by CD3, CD45RA, CCR7 and CD95. Study-level findings and limits: For sorted memory subsets on day 0, almost all vaccine-responding clonotypes were undetectable.

The CDR3 runs 16 residues. V was pared by 6 bases and J by 5 bases, with 24 bases between. Germline CDR1 and CDR2: DFQATT and SNEGSKA (reference sequence). Synthesis of TCR cDNA relied on 5'RACE template switching, which attached a universal primer site and UMIs. One entry per CDR3 protein, called by TCRdb with MiXCR from the 5' RACE reads. The repertoire holds roughly 56,000 distinct CDR3 sequences, with around 5.4% as singletons. This sequence was found in a man between 18 and 29 years old who received the YFV17D yellow fever vaccine. V is TRBV20-1 and J is TRBJ2-3; a weak D match, TRBD2 (6 bases). The sequenced sample was PBMCs, either bulk or a sorted T-cell subset (CD4+, CD8+, memory, or dextramer-sorted; not recorded which), obtained on the day of the yellow fever booster vaccination. The CDR3 bases are TGCAGTGCCACTCCACCTCGGTGGAGGGGTGGAGATACGCAGTATTTT. It encodes CSATPPRWRGGDTQYF.